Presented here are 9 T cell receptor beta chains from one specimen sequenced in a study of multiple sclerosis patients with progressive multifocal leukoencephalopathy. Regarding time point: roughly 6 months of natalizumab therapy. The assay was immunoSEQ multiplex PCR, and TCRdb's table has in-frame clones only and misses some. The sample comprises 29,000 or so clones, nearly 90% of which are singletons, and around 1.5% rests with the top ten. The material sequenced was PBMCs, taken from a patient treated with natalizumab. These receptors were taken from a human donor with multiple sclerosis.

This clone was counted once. The CDR3 nucleotides are TGTGCCACCAGCAGAGATCCAGTCAGTACTTCTCAGCCCCAGCATTTT. This encodes CATSRDPVSTSQPQHF. The gene calls are TRBV15 and TRBJ1-5; D gene uncertain. This CDR3 region has 16 residues. Between the trimmed V and J ends, which lost 0 bases and 6 bases, there was a span of 15 bases. Germline V gene sequence: CDR1 LNHNV, CDR2 YYDKDF (reference sequence).

The CDR3 spells CASSLYESEAFF. The DNA of the CDR3 is TGTGCCAGCAGCTTGTATGAAAGTGAAGCTTTCTTT. J is TRBJ1-1 and V is TRBV5-4; unclear D gene. V was clipped by 1 base and J by 7 bases, with 8 bases between them. This CDR3 is built from 12 residues. Germline assignment: CDR1 SGHNT and CDR2 YYREEE (reference sequence).

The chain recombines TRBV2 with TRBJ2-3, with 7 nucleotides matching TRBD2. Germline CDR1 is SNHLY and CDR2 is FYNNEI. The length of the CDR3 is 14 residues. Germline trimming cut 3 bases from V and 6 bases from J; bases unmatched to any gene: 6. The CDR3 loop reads CASSESGTGDTQYF. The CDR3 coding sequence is TGTGCCAGCAGTGAGAGCGGGACCGGGGATACGCAGTATTTT. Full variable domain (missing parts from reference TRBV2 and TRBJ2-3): EPEVTQTPSHQVTQMGQEVILRCVPISNHLYFYWYRQILGQKVEFLVSFYNNEISEKSEIFDDQFSVERPDGSNFTLKIRSTKLEDSAMYFCASSESGTGDTQYFGPGTRLTVL.

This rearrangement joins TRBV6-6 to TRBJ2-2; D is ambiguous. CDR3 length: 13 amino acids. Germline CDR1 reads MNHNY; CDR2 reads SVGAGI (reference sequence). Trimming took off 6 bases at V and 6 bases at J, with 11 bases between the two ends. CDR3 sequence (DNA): TGTGCCAGCAGCCCTGTTTCGGCCGGGGAGCTGTTTTTT. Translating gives CASSPVSAGELFF.

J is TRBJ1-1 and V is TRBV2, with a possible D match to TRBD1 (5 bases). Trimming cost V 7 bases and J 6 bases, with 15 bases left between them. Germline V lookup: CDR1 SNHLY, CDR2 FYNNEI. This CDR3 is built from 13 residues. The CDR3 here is CASTRSGVAEAFF. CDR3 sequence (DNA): TGTGCCAGCACCCGATCGGGGGTGGCTGAAGCTTTCTTT.

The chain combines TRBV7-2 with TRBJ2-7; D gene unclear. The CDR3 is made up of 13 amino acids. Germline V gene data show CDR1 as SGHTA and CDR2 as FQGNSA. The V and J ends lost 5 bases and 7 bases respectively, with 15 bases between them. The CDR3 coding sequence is TGTGCCAGCAGCCCAACGATCTGGTGGGAGCAGTACTTC. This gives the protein CASSPTIWWEQYF.

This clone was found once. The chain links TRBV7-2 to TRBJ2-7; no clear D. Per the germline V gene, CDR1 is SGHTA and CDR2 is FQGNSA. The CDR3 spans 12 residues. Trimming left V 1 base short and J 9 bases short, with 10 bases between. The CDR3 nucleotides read TGTGCCAGCAGCTTAGGAGTTGAGGTGCAGTACTTC. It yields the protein CASSLGVEVQYF.

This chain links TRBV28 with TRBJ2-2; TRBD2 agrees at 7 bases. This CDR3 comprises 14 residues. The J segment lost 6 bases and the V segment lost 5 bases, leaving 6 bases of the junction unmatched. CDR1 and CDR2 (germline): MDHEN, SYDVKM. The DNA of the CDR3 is TGTGCCAGCAGTCCCGGACTAGAATCCGGGGAGCTGTTTTTT. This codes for CASSPGLESGELFF.

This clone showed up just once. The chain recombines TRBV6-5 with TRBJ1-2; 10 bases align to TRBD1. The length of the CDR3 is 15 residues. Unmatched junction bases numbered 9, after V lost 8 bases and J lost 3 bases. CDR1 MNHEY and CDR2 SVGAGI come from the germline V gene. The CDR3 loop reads CASRNRDRGDYGYTF. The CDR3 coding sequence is TGTGCCAGCCGGAACCGGGACAGGGGAGACTATGGCTACACCTTC.